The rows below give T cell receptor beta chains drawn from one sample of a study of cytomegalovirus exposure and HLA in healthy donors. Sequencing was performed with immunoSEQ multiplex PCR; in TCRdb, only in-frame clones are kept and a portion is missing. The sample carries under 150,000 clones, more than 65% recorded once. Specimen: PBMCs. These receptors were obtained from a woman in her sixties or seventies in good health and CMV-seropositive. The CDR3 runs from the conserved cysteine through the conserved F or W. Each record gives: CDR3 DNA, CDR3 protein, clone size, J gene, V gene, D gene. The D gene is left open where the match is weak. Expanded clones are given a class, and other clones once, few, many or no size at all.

cdr3_nt: TGTGCCAGCAGCCGCATTACGGGACATCTCTACGAGCAGTACTTC; cdr3_aa: CASSRITGHLYEQYF; clone_size: .; j_call: TRBJ2-7; v_call: TRBV14; d_call: .
cdr3_nt: TGTGCCAGCAGTTTGTGGGGGCGGAATCAGCCCCAGCATTTT; cdr3_aa: CASSLWGRNQPQHF; clone_size: .; j_call: TRBJ1-5; v_call: TRBV27; d_call: .
cdr3_nt: TGTGCCAGCAGCCCCAGCCAGGCCCCCCCCGTGCAGTACTTC; cdr3_aa: CASSPSQAPPVQYF; clone_size: .; j_call: TRBJ2-7; v_call: TRBV5-4; d_call: .
cdr3_nt: TGTGCCAGCAGTGCCAATAGCGGAGGAGCCCAAGAGACCCAGTACTTC; cdr3_aa: CASSANSGGAQETQYF; clone_size: few; j_call: TRBJ2-5; v_call: TRBV6-1; d_call: .
cdr3_nt: TGTGCCAGCAGCCAAGAATGGGGACAGGGTTTGGTGAACACTGAAGCTTTCTTT; cdr3_aa: CASSQEWGQGLVNTEAFF; clone_size: once; j_call: TRBJ1-1; v_call: TRBV14; d_call: TRBD1
cdr3_nt: TGTGCCAGCAGTGAAGCTCCGTTAAATTCCCAGCATTTT; cdr3_aa: CASSEAPLNSQHF; clone_size: .; j_call: TRBJ1-5; v_call: TRBV6-1; d_call: .
cdr3_nt: TGCGCCAGCCTCCGGGACAGGGGGAACACTGAAGCTTTCTTT; cdr3_aa: CASLRDRGNTEAFF; clone_size: .; j_call: TRBJ1-1; v_call: TRBV10-2; d_call: TRBD1
cdr3_nt: TGTGCCAGTTCCCCAGGGGCAAGGAGTGGCTACACCTTC; cdr3_aa: CASSPGARSGYTF; clone_size: .; j_call: TRBJ1-2; v_call: TRBV7-6; d_call: .
cdr3_nt: TGTGCCAGCAGCTCGAGGAGGAACGAGCAGTACTTC; cdr3_aa: CASSSRRNEQYF; clone_size: .; j_call: TRBJ2-7; v_call: TRBV13; d_call: .
cdr3_nt: TGTGCTAGTGGTACGCGGGCCGCAGATACGCAGTATTTT; cdr3_aa: CASGTRAADTQYF; clone_size: .; j_call: TRBJ2-3; v_call: TRBV12-5; d_call: .
cdr3_nt: TGTGCCAGCAGCGTAGAGGCGACAGCTGCAACTAATGAAAAACTGTTTTTT; cdr3_aa: CASSVEATAATNEKLFF; clone_size: .; j_call: TRBJ1-4; v_call: TRBV9; d_call: .
cdr3_nt: TGTGCCAGTAATACCTCCTCCCTCGACAGGGGGAAAGCTTTCTTT; cdr3_aa: CASNTSSLDRGKAFF; clone_size: .; j_call: TRBJ1-1; v_call: TRBV19; d_call: TRBD1
cdr3_nt: TGTGCCAGCAGTGTACAGGGTACGGCTAACTATGGCTACACCTTC; cdr3_aa: CASSVQGTANYGYTF; clone_size: few; j_call: TRBJ1-2; v_call: TRBV7-9; d_call: .
cdr3_nt: TGTGCCAGCAGCCCGACCGGGACAGGGACCCATGAGCGGTTCTTC; cdr3_aa: CASSPTGTGTHERFF; clone_size: once; j_call: TRBJ2-1; v_call: TRBV6-6; d_call: TRBD1
cdr3_nt: TGTGCCAGCAGCCACACCCCTTACGAGCAGTACTTC; cdr3_aa: CASSHTPYEQYF; clone_size: .; j_call: TRBJ2-7; v_call: TRBV6-5; d_call: .
cdr3_nt: TGTGCCAGCAGCGTAGTGGACAGGGCCTTCACTGAAGCTTTCTTT; cdr3_aa: CASSVVDRAFTEAFF; clone_size: .; j_call: TRBJ1-1; v_call: TRBV9; d_call: TRBD1
cdr3_nt: TGTGCCAGCAGCTGGTTAGCGAAGGGCGTTGAAAAACTGTTTTTT; cdr3_aa: CASSWLAKGVEKLFF; clone_size: .; j_call: TRBJ1-4; v_call: TRBV5-8; d_call: .
cdr3_nt: TGTGCCAGCAGCACCGGGACAAAAGGCTACACCTTC; cdr3_aa: CASSTGTKGYTF; clone_size: .; j_call: TRBJ1-2; v_call: TRBV11-2; d_call: .
cdr3_nt: TGTGCCAGCAGGGAAGGGACAGGCAACACTGAAGCTTTCTTT; cdr3_aa: CASREGTGNTEAFF; clone_size: .; j_call: TRBJ1-1; v_call: TRBV5-4; d_call: TRBD1
cdr3_nt: TGTGCCAGCTCACCGGAGGTCGGGGAGCTGTTTTTT; cdr3_aa: CASSPEVGELFF; clone_size: .; j_call: TRBJ2-2; v_call: TRBV18; d_call: .
cdr3_nt: TGTGCCAGCAGCCACGGACTAGCGGGGCAAGACAATGAGCAGTTCTTC; cdr3_aa: CASSHGLAGQDNEQFF; clone_size: .; j_call: TRBJ2-1; v_call: TRBV5-4; d_call: TRBD2
cdr3_nt: TGCGTCAGCAGCGGGACAGTACTTCACACAGATACGCAGTATTTT; cdr3_aa: CVSSGTVLHTDTQYF; clone_size: .; j_call: TRBJ2-3; v_call: TRBV10-2; d_call: .